These T cell receptor beta chains were read from a single sample in a study of T cells after yellow fever vaccination. TCRdb re-analysed the 5' RACE reads in MiXCR, keeping a single row per CDR3 protein. The profile shows about 320,000 distinct CDR3 sequences, approximately 4% of them singletons. Specimen: PBMCs, collected 15 days after the yellow fever booster vaccination. The receptors here all came from a man in his late teens or twenties who received the YFV17D yellow fever vaccine. Both conserved end residues are part of each CDR3. Fields, in order: J gene, V gene, D gene, clone size, CDR3 protein, CDR3 DNA. D genes are given only for firm matches. Not every row has a clone size; where given, it reads once, few, many or a size class.

TRBJ2-1,TRBV7-9,-,-,CASSLVLAVYNEQFF,TGTGCCAGCAGCTTAGTTTTAGCTGTCTACAATGAGCAGTTCTTC
TRBJ1-1,TRBV20-1,-,few,CSARLVSEAFF,TGCAGTGCTAGACTGGTCTCTGAAGCTTTCTTT
TRBJ1-1,TRBV5-1,-,many,CASRRQRNTEAFF,TGCGCCAGCAGGCGACAGAGGAACACTGAAGCTTTCTTT
TRBJ2-7,TRBV30,TRBD1,-,CAWGGTGAMQYF,TGTGCCTGGGGGGGGACAGGGGCAATGCAGTACTTC
TRBJ1-2,TRBV6-5,-,many,CASRPGMHEAYGYTF,TGTGCCAGCCGGCCAGGGATGCACGAGGCCTATGGCTACACCTTC
TRBJ2-3,TRBV4-3,-,many,CASSQDNADTQYF,TGCGCCAGCAGCCAAGACAACGCAGATACGCAGTATTTT
TRBJ2-6,TRBV7-9,-,many,CASSREGRVRGANVLTF,TGTGCCAGCAGCAGAGAGGGCAGGGTTCGTGGGGCCAACGTCCTGACTTTC
TRBJ1-5,TRBV25-1,-,many,CASSEAGQPQHF,TGTGCCAGCAGTGAGGCGGGGCAGCCCCAGCATTTT
TRBJ2-7,TRBV5-1,TRBD1,many,CASSPGTGSYEQYF,TGCGCCAGCAGCCCCGGGACAGGTTCCTACGAGCAGTACTTC
TRBJ1-6,TRBV11-2,-,many,CASSFWDRSGASPLHF,TGTGCCAGCAGCTTTTGGGACCGATCGGGAGCTTCACCCCTCCACTTT
TRBJ2-1,TRBV5-1,TRBD2,many,CASSLALAGANEQFF,TGCGCCAGCAGCTTGGCCCTAGCGGGGGCCAATGAGCAGTTCTTC
TRBJ2-5,TRBV20-1,-,few,CSAPPGSSRGETQYF,TGCAGTGCCCCCCCGGGGTCTTCGAGAGGAGAGACCCAGTACTTC
TRBJ2-1,TRBV4-3,-,many,CASSQDGQRTRAEQFF,TGCGCCAGCAGCCAAGATGGGCAGAGAACTCGGGCGGAGCAGTTCTTC
TRBJ2-5,TRBV5-1,TRBD1,many,CASSTGTVETQYF,TGCGCCAGCAGCACTGGGACAGTAGAGACCCAGTACTTC
TRBJ2-1,TRBV2,-,few,CASSEGFAGLNEQFF,TGTGCCAGCAGTGAAGGGTTTGCAGGGCTGAATGAGCAGTTCTTC
TRBJ2-4,TRBV6-2/TRBV6-3,-,once,CASSQPEYIQYF,TGTGCCAGCAGTCAACCCGAATACATTCAGTACTTC
TRBJ2-2,TRBV7-2,-,few,CASSLAGLGTGELFF,TGTGCCAGCAGCTTAGCGGGATTGGGAACCGGGGAGCTGTTTTTT
TRBJ2-2,TRBV10-3,-,few,CAIKRQGAGELFF,TGTGCCATCAAGAGGCAGGGAGCCGGGGAGCTGTTTTTT
TRBJ2-5,TRBV6-2/TRBV6-3,-,-,CASSYSGTSGTQYF,TGTGCCAGCAGTTACTCAGGGACTTCTGGGACCCAGTACTTC
TRBJ1-4,TRBV5-1,-,many,CASSFSFGNEKLFF,TGCGCCAGCAGCTTCAGTTTTGGGAATGAAAAACTGTTTTTT
TRBJ2-7,TRBV12-3/TRBV12-4,TRBD1,few,CASSGGTGLREQYF,TGTGCCAGCAGTGGCGGGACAGGGCTACGGGAGCAGTACTTC
TRBJ2-7,TRBV10-3,TRBD1,few,CAISDRGHEQYF,TGTGCCATCAGTGACAGGGGGCACGAGCAGTACTTC
TRBJ2-5,TRBV4-3,TRBD2,few,CASSQGSGGHQETQYF,TGCGCCAGCAGCCAAGGTAGCGGGGGTCACCAAGAGACCCAGTACTTC
TRBJ2-1,TRBV4-1,-,many,CASSPLPGVNEQFF,TGCGCCAGCAGCCCCCTACCCGGTGTAAATGAGCAGTTCTTC
TRBJ2-5,TRBV12-3/TRBV12-4,-,once,CASRKQGIGMAQYF,TGTGCCAGCAGGAAACAAGGGATCGGGATGGCCCAGTACTTC
TRBJ2-7,TRBV29-1,TRBD1,-,CCVEVWQGVGEQYF,TGCTGCGTTGAGGTGTGGCAGGGGGTTGGCGAGCAGTACTTC
TRBJ2-1,TRBV7-9,-,-,CASSLGALEQFF,TGTGCCAGCAGCTTAGGAGCTCTGGAGCAGTTCTTC
TRBJ2-3,TRBV7-2,TRBD2,many,CASSLGPGLAEPQYF,TGTGCCAGCAGCTTAGGCCCGGGACTAGCGGAGCCGCAGTATTTT
TRBJ1-2,TRBV5-1,-,many,CASSLQGDGYTF,TGCGCCAGCAGCCTACAGGGTGATGGCTACACCTTC
TRBJ1-2,TRBV29-1,TRBD1,few,CSVAERDSNYGYTF,TGCAGCGTCGCGGAACGGGACAGCAACTATGGCTACACCTTC
TRBJ2-6,TRBV12-3/TRBV12-4,-,few,CASTPFLLEANVLTF,TGTGCCAGCACCCCGTTCCTACTAGAGGCCAACGTCCTGACTTTC
TRBJ1-5,TRBV5-6,-,few,CASSLFQGAQHF,TGTGCCAGCAGCTTGTTCCAGGGTGCCCAGCATTTT
TRBJ2-3,TRBV24-1,TRBD1,-,CATSDSRQGYTDTQYF,TGTGCCACCAGTGATTCCCGACAGGGCTACACAGATACGCAGTATTTT
TRBJ2-7,TRBV29-1,-,few,CSVEQGGLSEQYF,TGCAGCGTTGAACAAGGCGGCCTGTCGGAGCAGTACTTC
TRBJ2-1,TRBV4-1,TRBD1,many,CASSQPRDSFYNEQFF,TGCGCCAGCAGCCAGCCCCGGGACAGCTTCTACAATGAGCAGTTCTTC
TRBJ1-5,TRBV6-5,-,few,CASRQTANQPQHF,TGTGCCAGCAGACAGACGGCGAATCAGCCCCAGCATTTT
TRBJ2-2,TRBV7-3,-,-,CASSLSASNTGELFF,TGTGCCAGCAGCTTAAGCGCCTCGAACACCGGGGAGCTGTTTTTT
TRBJ1-5,TRBV20-1,-,many,CSAREGYQPQHF,TGCAGTGCTAGAGAAGGGTATCAGCCCCAGCATTTT
TRBJ1-5,TRBV7-9,-,many,CASSLGQDHQPQHF,TGTGCCAGCAGCTTAGGGCAGGACCATCAGCCCCAGCATTTT
TRBJ2-1,TRBV24-1,-,few,CATSDLRQGGRDEQFF,TGTGCCACCAGCGATTTGCGGCAGGGGGGGCGCGATGAGCAGTTCTTC
TRBJ2-2,TRBV7-8,-,many,CASSLGQLLTGELFF,TGTGCCAGCAGCTTAGGGCAGCTACTCACCGGGGAGCTGTTTTTT
TRBJ2-5,TRBV27,-,many,CASSPNRRLRYF,TGTGCCAGCAGTCCCAACAGACGCTTACGGTACTTC
TRBJ1-1,TRBV20-1,-,few,CSARKVLMNTEAFF,TGCAGTGCTAGAAAAGTCCTCATGAACACTGAAGCTTTCTTT
TRBJ2-6,TRBV7-6,-,-,CASSLESTNSASSGANVLTF,TGTGCCAGCAGCTTAGAGTCAACCAACAGCGCGAGCTCTGGGGCCAACGTCCTGACTTTC
TRBJ1-2,TRBV12-3/TRBV12-4,-,few,CASSFRAGWGYTF,TGTGCCAGCAGTTTCAGGGCAGGATGGGGCTACACCTTC
TRBJ1-1,TRBV5-1,-,-,CASSPMGSGTEAFF,TGCGCCAGCAGCCCCATGGGATCGGGCACTGAAGCTTTCTTT
TRBJ2-2,TRBV4-2,-,many,CARLTGNTGELFF,TGTGCCAGGTTGACAGGGAACACCGGGGAGCTGTTTTTT
TRBJ2-5,TRBV9,-,-,CASSVAPGRGTQYF,TGTGCCAGCAGCGTAGCTCCAGGGAGAGGGACCCAGTACTTC
TRBJ1-1,TRBV4-1,TRBD1,-,CASSQPRQGWKDTEAFF,TGCGCCAGCAGCCAACCCAGACAGGGGTGGAAGGACACTGAAGCTTTCTTT
TRBJ2-7,TRBV6-2/TRBV6-3,-,many,CASSYRGNEQYF,TGTGCCAGCAGTTATAGGGGTAACGAGCAGTACTTC
TRBJ1-3,TRBV20-1,-,many,CSAAWARDGTIYF,TGCAGTGCCGCATGGGCCCGGGACGGCACCATATATTTT
TRBJ2-2,TRBV7-2,-,many,CASSLGRGAPGELFF,TGTGCCAGCAGCTTAGGGCGCGGGGCCCCCGGGGAGCTGTTTTTT
TRBJ1-1,TRBV20-1,-,-,CSARDRGFQIDTEAFF,TGCAGTGCTAGAGATAGGGGATTTCAGATCGACACTGAAGCTTTCTTT
TRBJ2-3,TRBV7-2,TRBD2,many,CASSVSGGAGNTQYF,TGTGCCAGCAGCGTTAGCGGGGGGGCGGGGAATACGCAGTATTTT
TRBJ1-1,TRBV12-3/TRBV12-4,TRBD1,-,CASSPQGESTEAFF,TGTGCCAGCAGTCCACAGGGGGAAAGCACTGAAGCTTTCTTT
TRBJ2-3,TRBV5-1,-,-,CASSGGTSITDTQYF,TGCGCCAGCAGCGGAGGGACTTCTATCACAGATACGCAGTATTTT
TRBJ2-1,TRBV7-7,-,-,CASSPRGGSLALTIGNEQFF,TGTGCCAGCAGCCCCCGAGGAGGTTCTTTGGCCCTTACGATAGGAAATGAGCAGTTCTTC
TRBJ2-1,TRBV19,TRBD2,few,CASSTHHGLAGYNEQFF,TGTGCCAGTAGTACGCACCACGGACTAGCGGGGTACAATGAGCAGTTCTTC
TRBJ2-5,TRBV29-1,-,few,CSVRVSRGVETQYF,TGCAGCGTGAGGGTCTCCAGGGGCGTGGAGACCCAGTACTTC